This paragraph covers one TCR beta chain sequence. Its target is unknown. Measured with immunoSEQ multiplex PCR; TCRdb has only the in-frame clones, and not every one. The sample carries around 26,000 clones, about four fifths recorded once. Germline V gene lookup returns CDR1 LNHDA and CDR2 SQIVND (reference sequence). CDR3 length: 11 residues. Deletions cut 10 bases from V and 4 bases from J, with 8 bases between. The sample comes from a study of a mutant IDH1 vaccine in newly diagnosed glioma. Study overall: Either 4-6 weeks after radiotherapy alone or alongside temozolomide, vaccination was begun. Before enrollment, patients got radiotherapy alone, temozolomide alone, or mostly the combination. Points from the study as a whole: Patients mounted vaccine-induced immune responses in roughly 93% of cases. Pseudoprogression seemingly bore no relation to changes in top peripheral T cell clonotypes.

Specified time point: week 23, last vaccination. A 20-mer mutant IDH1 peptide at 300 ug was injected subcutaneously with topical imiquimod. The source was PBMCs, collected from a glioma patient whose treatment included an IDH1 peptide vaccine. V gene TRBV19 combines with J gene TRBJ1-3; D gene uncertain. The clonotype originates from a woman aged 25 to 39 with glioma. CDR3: CATRVGNTIYF. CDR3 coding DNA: TGTGCCACTCGCGTCGGAAACACCATATATTTT.